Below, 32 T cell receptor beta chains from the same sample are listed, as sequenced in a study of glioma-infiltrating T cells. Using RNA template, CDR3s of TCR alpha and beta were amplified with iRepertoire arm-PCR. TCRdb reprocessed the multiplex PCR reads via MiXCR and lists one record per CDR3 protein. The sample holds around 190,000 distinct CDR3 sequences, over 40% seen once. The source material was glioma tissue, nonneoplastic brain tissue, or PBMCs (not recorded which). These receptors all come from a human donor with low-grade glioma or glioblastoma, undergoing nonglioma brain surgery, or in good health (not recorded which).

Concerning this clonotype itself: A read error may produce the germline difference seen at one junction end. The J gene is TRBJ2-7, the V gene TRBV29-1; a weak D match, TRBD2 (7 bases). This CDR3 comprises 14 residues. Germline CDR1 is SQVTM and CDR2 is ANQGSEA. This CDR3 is CSVVTHPTGGEKYF. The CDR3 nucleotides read TGCAGCGTTGTTACCCATCCGACGGGGGGCGAGAAGTACTTC.

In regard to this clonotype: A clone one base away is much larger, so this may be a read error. The CDR3 sequence is CASTLPASNKQFF. The CDR3 DNA sequence: TGTGCCAGCACACTCCCAGCTTCCAATAAGCAGTTCTTC. The rearrangement uses TRBV7-2 and TRBJ2-1, with D unresolved. The CDR3 extends over 13 amino acids. Germline CDR1 reads SGHTA; CDR2 reads FQGNSA.

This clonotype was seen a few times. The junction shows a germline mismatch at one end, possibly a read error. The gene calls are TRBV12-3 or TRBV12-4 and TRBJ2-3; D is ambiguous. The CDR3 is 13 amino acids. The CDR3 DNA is TGTGCCAGCAGTAAACAGACGAGGACCCTATTGAATTTT. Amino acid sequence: CASSKQTRTLLNF.

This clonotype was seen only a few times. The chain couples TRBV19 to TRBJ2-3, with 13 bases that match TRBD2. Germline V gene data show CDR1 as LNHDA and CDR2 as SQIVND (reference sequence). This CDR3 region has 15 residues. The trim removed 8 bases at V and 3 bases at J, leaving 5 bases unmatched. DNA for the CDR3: TGTGCCAGTCTACGGACTAGCGGGAGTACAGATACGCAGTATTTT. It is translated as CASLRTSGSTDTQYF.

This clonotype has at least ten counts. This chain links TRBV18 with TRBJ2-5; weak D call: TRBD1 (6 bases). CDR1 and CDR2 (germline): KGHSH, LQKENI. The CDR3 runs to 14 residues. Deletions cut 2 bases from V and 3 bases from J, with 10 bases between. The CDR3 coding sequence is TGTGCCAGCTCACCAAATTACAGGGAAGAGACCCAGTACTTC. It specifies CASSPNYREETQYF.

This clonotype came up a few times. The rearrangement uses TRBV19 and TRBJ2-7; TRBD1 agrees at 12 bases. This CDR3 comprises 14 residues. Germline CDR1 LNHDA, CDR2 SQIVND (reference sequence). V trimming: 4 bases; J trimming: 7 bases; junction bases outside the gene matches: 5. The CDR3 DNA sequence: TGTGCCAGTAGTACTGGGACAGGGGGCCGGGAGCAGTACTTC. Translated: CASSTGTGGREQYF.

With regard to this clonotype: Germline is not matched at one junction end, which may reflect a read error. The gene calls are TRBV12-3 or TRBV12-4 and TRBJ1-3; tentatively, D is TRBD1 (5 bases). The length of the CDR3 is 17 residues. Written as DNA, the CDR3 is TGTGCCAGCAGTTTAGCGCTGGGGCGTCGGGCTGGAAGCACCATATATTTT. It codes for CASSLALGRRAGSTIYF.

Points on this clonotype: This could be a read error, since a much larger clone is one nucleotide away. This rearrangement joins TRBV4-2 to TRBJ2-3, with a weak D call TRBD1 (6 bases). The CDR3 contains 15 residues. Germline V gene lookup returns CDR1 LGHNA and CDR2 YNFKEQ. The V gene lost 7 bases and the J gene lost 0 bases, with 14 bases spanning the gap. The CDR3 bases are TGTGCCAGCATCCCTAGCAGGGGAAGCACAGATACGCAGTATTTT. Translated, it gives CASIPSRGSTDTQYF.

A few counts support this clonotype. For the CDR3, the DNA is TGTGCCAGCAGTTTGATTCAGGGCGGGAGGAATGAGCAGTTCTTC. It specifies CASSLIQGGRNEQFF. The chain couples TRBV12-3 or TRBV12-4 to TRBJ2-1; 8 nucleotides match TRBD2. This CDR3 region has 15 residues. Unmatched junction bases numbered 8, after V lost 3 bases and J lost 7 bases.

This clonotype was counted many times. CDR3 coding DNA: TGTGCCAGCACCCAGGGGGCGCTTGGGGCCAACGTCCTGACTTTC. Its translation: CASTQGALGANVLTF. J is TRBJ2-6 and V is TRBV6-1, with 8 positions matching TRBD1. Germline values: CDR1 MNHNS, CDR2 SASEGT. The CDR3 is 15 amino acids. With V trimmed by 7 bases and J by 3 bases, 5 bases remained unmatched.

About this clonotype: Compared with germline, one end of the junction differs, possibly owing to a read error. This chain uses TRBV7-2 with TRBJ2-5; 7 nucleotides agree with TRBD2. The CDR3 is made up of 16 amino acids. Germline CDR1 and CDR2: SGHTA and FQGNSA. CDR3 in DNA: TGTGCCAGAAGCTCTTTCGCTAGCGGTAGGGAAGAGACCCAGTACTTC. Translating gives CARSSFASGREETQYF.

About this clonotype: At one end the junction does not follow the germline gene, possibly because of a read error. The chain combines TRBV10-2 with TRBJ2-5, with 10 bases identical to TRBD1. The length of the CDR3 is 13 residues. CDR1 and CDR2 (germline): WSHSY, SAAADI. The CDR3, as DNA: TGTGCCTCCACCGGGACAGGGGATGAGACCCAGTACTTC. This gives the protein CASTGTGDETQYF.

The CDR3 DNA reads TGTGCCAGCAGCTTAGATCTAGCGGGGTTGACCCAGTACTTC. Translated: CASSLDLAGLTQYF. The V and J genes are TRBV7-9 and TRBJ2-5, with TRBD2 matching 9 bases. V was pared by 1 base and J by 7 bases, with 4 bases of the junction left unmatched. The germline V gene encodes CDR1 SEHNR and CDR2 FQNEAQ (reference sequence). CDR3 length equals 14 residues. Full variable domain (missing parts from reference TRBV7-9 and TRBJ2-5): DTGVSQNPRHKITKRGQNVTFRCDPISEHNRLYWYRQTLGQGPEFLTYFQNEAQLEKSRLLSDRFSAERPKGSFSTLEIQRTEQGDSAMYLCASSLDLAGLTQYFGPGTRLLVL.

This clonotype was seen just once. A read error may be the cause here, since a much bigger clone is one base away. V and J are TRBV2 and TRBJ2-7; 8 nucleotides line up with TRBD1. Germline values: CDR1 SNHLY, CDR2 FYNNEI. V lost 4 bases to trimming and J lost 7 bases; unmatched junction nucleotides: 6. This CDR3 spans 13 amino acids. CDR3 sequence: CASSGTGPVEQYF. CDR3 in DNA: TGTGCCAGCAGTGGGACAGGGCCGGTGGAGCAGTACTTC.

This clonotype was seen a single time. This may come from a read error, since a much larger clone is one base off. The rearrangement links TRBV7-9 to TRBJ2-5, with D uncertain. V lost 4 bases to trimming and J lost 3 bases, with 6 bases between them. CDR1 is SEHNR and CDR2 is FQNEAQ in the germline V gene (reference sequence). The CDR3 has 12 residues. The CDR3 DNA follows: TGTGCCAGCAGCTCCCACGAAGAGACCCAGTACTTC. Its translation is CASSSHEETQYF.

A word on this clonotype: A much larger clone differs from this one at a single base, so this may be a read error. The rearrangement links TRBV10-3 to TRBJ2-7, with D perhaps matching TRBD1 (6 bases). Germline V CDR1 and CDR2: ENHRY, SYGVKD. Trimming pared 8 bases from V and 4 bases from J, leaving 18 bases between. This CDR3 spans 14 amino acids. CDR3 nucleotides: TGTGCCATCCGTTCCGGGACATGGTTATACGAGCAGTACTTC. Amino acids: CAIRSGTWLYEQYF.

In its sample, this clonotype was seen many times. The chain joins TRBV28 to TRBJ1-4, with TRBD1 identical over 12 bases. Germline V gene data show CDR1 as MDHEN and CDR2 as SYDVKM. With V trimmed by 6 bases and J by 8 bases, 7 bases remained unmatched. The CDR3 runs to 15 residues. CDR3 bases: TGTGCCAGCAGGGGACAGGGGGCGTTGAGAGAAAAACTGTTTTTT. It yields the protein CASRGQGALREKLFF.

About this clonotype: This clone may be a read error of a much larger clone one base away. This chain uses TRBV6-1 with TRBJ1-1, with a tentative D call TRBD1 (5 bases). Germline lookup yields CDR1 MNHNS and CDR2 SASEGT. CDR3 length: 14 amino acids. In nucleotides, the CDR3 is TGTGCCATCAGTGGGACCGACCTGAACGCTGAAGCTTTCTTT. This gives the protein CAISGTDLNAEAFF.

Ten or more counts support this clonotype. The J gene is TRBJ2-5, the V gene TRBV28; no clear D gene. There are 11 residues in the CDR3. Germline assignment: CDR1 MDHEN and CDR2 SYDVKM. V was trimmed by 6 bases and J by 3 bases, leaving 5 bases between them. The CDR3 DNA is TGTGCCAGCAGCAACGAAGAGACCCAGTACTTC. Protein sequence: CASSNEETQYF.

This CDR3 reads CSAAGGGSTEQYF. CDR3 DNA sequence: TGCAGTGCAGCGGGAGGGGGGTCGACCGAGCAGTACTTC. The chain is built from TRBV20-1 and TRBJ2-7, with 10 bases that match TRBD2. CDR3 length: 13 amino acids. Germline V gene data show CDR1 as DFQATT and CDR2 as SNEGSKA (reference sequence). Trimming cost V 6 bases and J 6 bases; bases outside gene matches: 8.

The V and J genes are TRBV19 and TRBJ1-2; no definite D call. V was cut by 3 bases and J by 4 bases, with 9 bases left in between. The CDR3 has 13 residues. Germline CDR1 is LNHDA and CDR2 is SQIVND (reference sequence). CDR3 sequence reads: CASSMWPPYGYTF. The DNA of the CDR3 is TGTGCCAGTAGTATGTGGCCGCCCTATGGCTACACCTTC.

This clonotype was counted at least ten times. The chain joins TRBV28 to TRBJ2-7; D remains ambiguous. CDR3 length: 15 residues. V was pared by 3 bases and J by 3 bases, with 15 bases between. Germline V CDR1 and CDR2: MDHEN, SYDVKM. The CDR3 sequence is CASSLTFFGSYEQYF. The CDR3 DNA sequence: TGTGCCAGCAGTTTGACATTTTTCGGAAGCTACGAGCAGTACTTC.

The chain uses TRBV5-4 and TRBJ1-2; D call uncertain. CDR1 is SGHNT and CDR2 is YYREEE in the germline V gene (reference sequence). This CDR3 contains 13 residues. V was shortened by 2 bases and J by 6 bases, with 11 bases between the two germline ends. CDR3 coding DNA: TGTGCCAGCAGCTTCCCGGACTCCAATGGCTACACCTTC. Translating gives CASSFPDSNGYTF.

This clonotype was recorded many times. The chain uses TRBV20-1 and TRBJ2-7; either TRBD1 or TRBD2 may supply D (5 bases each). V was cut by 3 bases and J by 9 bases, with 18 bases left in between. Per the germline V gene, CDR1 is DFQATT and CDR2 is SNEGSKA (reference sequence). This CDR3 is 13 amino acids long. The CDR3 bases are TGCAGTGCTAGTGGTCCGGGAAAGGGGTCGCAGTACTTC. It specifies CSASGPGKGSQYF.

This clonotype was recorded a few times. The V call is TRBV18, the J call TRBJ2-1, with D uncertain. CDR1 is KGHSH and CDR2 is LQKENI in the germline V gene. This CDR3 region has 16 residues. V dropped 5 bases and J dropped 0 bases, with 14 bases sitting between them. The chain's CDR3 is CASSGPRSSSYNEQFF. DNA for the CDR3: TGTGCCAGCTCAGGCCCTCGCTCGAGCTCCTACAATGAGCAGTTCTTC.

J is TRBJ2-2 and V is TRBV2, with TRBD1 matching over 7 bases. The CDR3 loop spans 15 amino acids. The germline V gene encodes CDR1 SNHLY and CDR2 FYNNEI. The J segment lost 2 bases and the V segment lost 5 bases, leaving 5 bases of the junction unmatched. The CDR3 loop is CASSRDSTNTGELFF. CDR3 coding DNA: TGTGCCAGCAGTCGGGACAGCACAAACACCGGGGAGCTGTTTTTT.

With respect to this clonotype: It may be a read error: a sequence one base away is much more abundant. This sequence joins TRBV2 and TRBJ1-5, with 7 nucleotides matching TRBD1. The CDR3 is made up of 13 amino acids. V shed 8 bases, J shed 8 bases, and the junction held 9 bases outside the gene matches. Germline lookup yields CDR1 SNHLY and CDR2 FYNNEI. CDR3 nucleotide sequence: TGTGCCAGCGTAGGACAGGAGAATAAGCCCCAGCATTTT. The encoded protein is CASVGQENKPQHF.

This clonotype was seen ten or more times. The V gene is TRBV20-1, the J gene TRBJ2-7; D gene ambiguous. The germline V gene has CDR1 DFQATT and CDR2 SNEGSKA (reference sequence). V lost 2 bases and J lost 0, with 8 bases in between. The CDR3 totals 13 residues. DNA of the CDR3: TGCAGTGCTAGATCGCATAGCTCCTACGAGCAGTACTTC. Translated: CSARSHSSYEQYF.

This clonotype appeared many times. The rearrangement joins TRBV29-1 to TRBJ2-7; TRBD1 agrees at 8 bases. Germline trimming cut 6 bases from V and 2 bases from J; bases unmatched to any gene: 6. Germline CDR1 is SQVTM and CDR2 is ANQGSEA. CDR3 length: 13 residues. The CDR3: CSVTRGQAYEQYF. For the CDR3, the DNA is TGCAGCGTAACGCGGGGACAGGCCTACGAGCAGTACTTC.

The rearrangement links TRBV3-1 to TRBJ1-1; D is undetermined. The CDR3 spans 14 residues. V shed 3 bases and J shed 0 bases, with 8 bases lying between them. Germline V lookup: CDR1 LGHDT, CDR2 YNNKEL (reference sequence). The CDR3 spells CASSHNIMNTEAFF. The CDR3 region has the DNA TGTGCCAGCAGCCATAACATCATGAACACTGAAGCTTTCTTT.

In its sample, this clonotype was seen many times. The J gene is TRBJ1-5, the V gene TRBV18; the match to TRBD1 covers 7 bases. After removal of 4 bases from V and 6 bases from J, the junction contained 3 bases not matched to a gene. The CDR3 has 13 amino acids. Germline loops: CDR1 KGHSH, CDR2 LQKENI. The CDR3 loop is CASSRGQAQPQHF. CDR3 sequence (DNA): TGTGCCAGCTCACGAGGACAGGCTCAGCCCCAGCATTTT.

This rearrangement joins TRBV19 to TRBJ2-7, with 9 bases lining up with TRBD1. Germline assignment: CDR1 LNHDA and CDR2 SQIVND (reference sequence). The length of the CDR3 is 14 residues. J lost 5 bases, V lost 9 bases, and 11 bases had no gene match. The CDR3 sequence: CARRTGTGPHEQYF. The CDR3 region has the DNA TGTGCCAGAAGAACCGGGACAGGGCCCCACGAGCAGTACTTC.